Described below is a single TCR beta chain sequence and its context. This record comes from a study of tumor T cells in aggressive B-cell lymphoma. Data came from immunoSEQ multiplex PCR; TCRdb stores just in-frame clones and leaves some out. The repertoire includes about 2,100 clones, 85% to 95% of them detected once, and less than 3.5% sits in the top ten. Deletions cut 2 bases from V and 1 base from J, with 16 bases between. Looked up from germline, CDR1 is LGHNA and CDR2 is YSLEER. The CDR3 has 17 amino acids. The clonotype comes from an adult with diffuse large B cell lymphoma. The sequenced material came from tumor tissue. The chain has TRBV4-3 and TRBJ2-3; TRBD1 might be the D (5 bases). The CDR3 DNA follows: TGCGCCAGCAGCCAATACCTCCAGGGATACTGCACAGATACGCAGTATTTT. Amino acid sequence: CASSQYLQGYCTDTQYF.